The 22 T cell receptor beta chains in this list originate from one sample, sequenced in a study of OX40 agonist ivuxolimab in advanced cancers. Measured with immunoSEQ multiplex PCR; TCRdb has only the in-frame clones, and not every one. The sample holds over 60,000 clones, approximately 90% seen once. Sequencing was performed on CD4+ or CD8+ T cells sorted from blood, taken in a trial of the OX40 agonist ivuxolimab. These receptors were collected from an adult with an advanced solid tumor such as melanoma, head and neck, liver or kidney cancer.

This chain connects TRBV14 to TRBJ1-1; TRBD1 agrees at 7 bases. In germline, CDR1 is SGHDN, CDR2 FVKESK. The CDR3 contains 13 residues. The trim removed 5 bases at V and 4 bases at J, leaving 4 bases unmatched. CDR3 in amino acids: CASSLQGTTEAFF. The CDR3 DNA is TGTGCCAGCAGCTTACAGGGGACCACTGAAGCTTTCTTT.

The chain links TRBV18 to TRBJ2-3; the D gene is possibly TRBD2 (6 bases). The CDR3 has 18 residues. The V end lost 3 bases, the J end lost 2 bases, and 21 bases lay between the germline ends. Looked up from germline, CDR1 is KGHSH and CDR2 is LQKENI. The CDR3 spells CASSPIVRDSPNTDTQYF. The CDR3 nucleotides read TGTGCCAGCTCACCTATAGTCCGGGACTCCCCTAACACAGATACGCAGTATTTT.

This chain's CDR3 is CASSSEPGLINNEQFF. The DNA of the CDR3 is TGTGCCAGCAGTTCGGAACCGGGACTAATTAACAATGAGCAGTTCTTC. This rearrangement joins TRBV7-2 to TRBJ2-1, with TRBD2 matching over 7 bases. The CDR3 extends over 16 amino acids. Germline CDR1 SGHTA, CDR2 FQGNSA. V gave up 6 bases and J gave up 5 bases; unmatched junction bases: 13.

The V gene is TRBV19, the J gene TRBJ1-1, with TRBD1 as a possible D gene (5 bases). Germline V gives CDR1 LNHDA, CDR2 SQIVND (reference sequence). CDR3 length: 15 residues. V lost 6 bases, J lost 0 bases, and 14 bases lay in between. The DNA for the CDR3 is TGTGCCAGTAGAATAAGGGACGGTCTGAACACTGAAGCTTTCTTT. Residues: CASRIRDGLNTEAFF.

V gene TRBV9 combines with J gene TRBJ2-7, with 10 bases matching TRBD1. The CDR3 is 15 residues long. Germline V lookup: CDR1 SGDLS, CDR2 YYNGEE. V shed 0 bases, J shed 6 bases, and the junction held 6 bases outside the gene matches. This CDR3 is CASSVVDRGPGEQYF. CDR3 DNA sequence: TGTGCCAGCAGCGTAGTCGACAGGGGGCCGGGCGAGCAGTACTTC.

The chain carries TRBV9 and TRBJ2-1; D remains unclear. V shed 4 bases and J shed 7 bases, with 9 bases lying between them. Per the germline V gene, CDR1 is SGDLS and CDR2 is YYNGEE. The CDR3 is made up of 12 amino acids. CDR3 sequence reads: CASSSSMNEQFF. The CDR3 region has the DNA TGTGCCAGCAGCTCCTCGATGAATGAGCAGTTCTTC.

The genes are TRBV12-5 and TRBJ1-2, with TRBD1 as a possible D gene (5 bases). The ends were cut back, 2 bases at V and 8 bases at J, with 18 bases in the middle. Germline values: CDR1 LGHNT, CDR2 FRNRAP. The CDR3 is made up of 15 amino acids. In DNA, the CDR3 is TGTGCTAGTGGTTTGTCAGTAGGGCCATGGGGGGGCTACACCTTC. Protein sequence: CASGLSVGPWGGYTF.

This sequence joins TRBV19 and TRBJ2-4; D is possibly TRBD1 or TRBD2 (5 bases each). This CDR3 is built from 14 residues. Germline values: CDR1 LNHDA, CDR2 SQIVND (reference sequence). V shed 8 bases and J shed 0 bases, with 11 bases lying between them. CDR3 amino acids: CASSSGLAKNIQYF. CDR3 DNA sequence: TGTGCCAGTTCGTCGGGGCTAGCCAAAAACATTCAGTACTTC. The full variable domain, in which reference TRBV19 and TRBJ2-4 provide the parts outside the CDR3, is DGGITQSPKYLFRKEGQNVTLSCEQNLNHDAMYWYRQDPGQGLRLIYYSQIVNDFQKGDIAEGYSVSREKKESFPLTVTSAQKNPTAFYLCASSSGLAKNIQYFGAGTRLSVL.

The chain joins TRBV7-8 to TRBJ2-3; 9 positions agree with TRBD2. V was pared by 2 bases and J by 5 bases, with 17 bases of the junction left unmatched. CDR1 and CDR2 (germline): SGHVS, FQNEAQ. The CDR3 extends over 19 amino acids. This CDR3 reads CASSLSPVWPSGAEDTQYF. The DNA for the CDR3 is TGTGCCAGCAGCTTATCCCCGGTCTGGCCTAGCGGGGCCGAAGATACGCAGTATTTT.

The chain joins TRBV2 to TRBJ2-3; no clear D. This CDR3 is built from 13 residues. V was shortened by 1 base and J by 0 bases, with 2 bases between the two germline ends. From germline, CDR1 is SNHLY and CDR2 FYNNEI. The CDR3 DNA sequence: TGTGCCAGCAGTGAAGAGAGCACAGATACGCAGTATTTT. It encodes CASSEESTDTQYF. The whole variable domain, remainder taken from reference TRBV2 and TRBJ2-3, is EPEVTQTPSHQVTQMGQEVILRCVPISNHLYFYWYRQILGQKVEFLVSFYNNEISEKSEIFDDQFSVERPDGSNFTLKIRSTKLEDSAMYFCASSEESTDTQYFGPGTRLTVL.

This chain links TRBV9 with TRBJ2-1; D assignment may be TRBD1 or TRBD2 (5 bases each). CDR1 is SGDLS, CDR2 YYNGEE, per germline. This CDR3 has 14 amino acids. V was cut by 5 bases and J by 7 bases, with 16 bases left in between. CDR3 bases: TGTGCCAGCAGATCCGGGACGGAGTTGAATGAGCAGTTCTTC. Residues: CASRSGTELNEQFF.

J is TRBJ2-7 and V is TRBV7-9; D possibly matches TRBD1 or TRBD2 (5 bases each). There are 14 residues in the CDR3. Germline CDR1 SEHNR, CDR2 FQNEAQ (reference sequence). V gave up 0 bases and J gave up 1 base, with 7 bases separating them. The CDR3 DNA reads TGTGCCAGCAGCTTAGCAGGGACGTCCTACGAGCAGTACTTC. Translated, it gives CASSLAGTSYEQYF.

This rearrangement joins TRBV7-2 to TRBJ1-1; perhaps TRBD1 as D (6 bases). The CDR3 contains 17 residues. Germline-derived CDR1 and CDR2 are SGHTA and FQGNSA. The V and J ends lost 1 base and 3 bases respectively, with 18 bases between them. CDR3 region: CASSLGWGGGKDTEAFF. The DNA for the CDR3 is TGTGCCAGCAGCTTAGGATGGGGAGGGGGGAAGGACACTGAAGCTTTCTTT. Drawing the rest from reference TRBV7-2 and TRBJ1-1, the complete variable domain is GAGVSQSPSNKVTEKGKDVELRCDPISGHTALYWYRQSLGQGLEFLIYFQGNSAPDKSGLPSDRFSAERTGGSVSTLTIQRTQQEDSAVYLCASSLGWGGGKDTEAFFGQGTRLTVV.

The rearrangement links TRBV6-5 to TRBJ2-1; D may be TRBD1 (6 bases). Germline values: CDR1 MNHEY, CDR2 SVGAGI. The CDR3 is 14 residues long. The germline V and J ends were trimmed by 9 bases and 4 bases, with 16 bases remaining between them. CDR3 coding DNA: TGTGCCAGGAGCGTGGACAGCCAATACAATGAGCAGTTCTTC. As protein: CARSVDSQYNEQFF.

This rearrangement joins TRBV11-3 to TRBJ2-3; the D gene is possibly TRBD2 (6 bases). The CDR3 covers 15 residues. Germline CDR1 SGHNT, CDR2 YENEEA. V lost 5 bases and J lost 0, with 12 bases in between. The CDR3 loop reads CASSPSGGSTDTQYF. CDR3 bases: TGTGCCAGCAGCCCCTCAGGAGGGAGCACAGATACGCAGTATTTT.

V and J are TRBV5-1 and TRBJ1-2, with 7 bases aligning to TRBD1. The CDR3 is 15 residues long. Germline loops: CDR1 SGHRS, CDR2 YFSETQ. After removal of 5 bases from V and 1 base from J, the junction contained 8 bases not matched to a gene. The CDR3 here is CASRERQGNNYGYTF. The CDR3 DNA is TGCGCCAGCAGAGAGAGACAGGGCAATAACTATGGCTACACCTTC.

J is TRBJ1-1 and V is TRBV28; a possible D gene is TRBD1 (5 bases). This CDR3 is 16 amino acids long. The V gene lost 7 bases and the J gene lost 4 bases, with 22 bases spanning the gap. Per germline, CDR1 MDHEN and CDR2 SYDVKM. CDR3 sequence reads: CASTWRGRGASTEAFF. The CDR3 nucleotides read TGTGCCAGCACATGGCGGGGAAGGGGCGCGAGCACTGAAGCTTTCTTT.

There are a few counts of this clone. The chain has TRBV5-4 and TRBJ1-2; 7 nucleotides align to TRBD1. This CDR3 is built from 15 residues. J lost 10 bases, V lost 3 bases, and 15 bases had no gene match. Germline lookup yields CDR1 SGHNT and CDR2 YYREEE (reference sequence). The CDR3 is CASSSAAGSGTDYTF. The CDR3 DNA is TGTGCCAGCAGCTCCGCGGCGGGGTCCGGGACAGACTACACCTTC.

V and J are TRBV7-9 and TRBJ2-2; D is unclear. CDR1 SEHNR and CDR2 FQNEAQ come from the germline V gene (reference sequence). The CDR3 sequence is 14 residues long. Deletions cut 5 bases from V and 2 bases from J, with 9 bases between. CDR3 sequence reads: CASSLRGNTGELFF. Written as DNA, the CDR3 is TGTGCCAGCAGCCTCCGAGGTAACACCGGGGAGCTGTTTTTT.

The chain uses TRBV20-1 and TRBJ2-7, with D unclear. Germline V gene data show CDR1 as DFQATT and CDR2 as SNEGSKA (reference sequence). This CDR3 is built from 11 residues. V dropped 6 bases and J dropped 12 bases, with 18 bases sitting between them. For the CDR3, the DNA is TGCAGTGCCACTCAAGGAGACTCGGGGTACTTC. This translates into CSATQGDSGYF.

This clone has just one count. The chain recombines TRBV7-2 with TRBJ2-6; possibly TRBD1 for D (5 bases). V was cut by 6 bases and J by 3 bases, with 12 bases left in between. The germline CDR1 and CDR2 sequences are SGHTA and FQGNSA. The CDR3 length is 15 residues. In DNA form, the CDR3 reads TGTGCCAGCAGTCCAAGCAGGGTTGGGGCCAACGTCCTGACTTTC. Its translation is CASSPSRVGANVLTF.

The chain has TRBV28 and TRBJ2-3; 11 bases are a match to TRBD1. CDR1 MDHEN and CDR2 SYDVKM come from the germline V gene. This CDR3 spans 14 amino acids. Unmatched junction bases numbered 3, after V lost 4 bases and J lost 6 bases. The CDR3 region is CASSWTGGIDTQYF. The CDR3, as DNA: TGTGCCAGCAGTTGGACAGGGGGCATCGATACGCAGTATTTT.